The source of this T cell receptor (beta chain) is a study of blood T cell repertoires in COVID-19. Study context: The study drew acute and convalescent COVID-19 samples from the United States, Italy and Spain. T cells, B-cell-depleted T cells, or PBMCs supplied cDNA or gDNA.

Produced via immunoSEQ multiplex PCR; TCRdb's table is partial and in-frame only. The sample shows about 60,000 clones, approximately 72% of them seen only once. Material for sequencing was peripheral blood. The sequence was obtained from a woman in her 70s with COVID-19, enrolled during active disease.

The CDR3 spells CASETGQTGTGELFF. In DNA form, the CDR3 reads TGTGCCAGCGAGACGGGACAGACGGGAACCGGGGAGCTGTTTTTT. The chain is built from TRBV11-3 and TRBJ2-2, with 7 bases lining up with TRBD1. The V gene end was trimmed by 8 bases and the J gene end by 5 bases; junction bases not matched to a gene: 11. CDR3 length equals 15 residues. Germline V lookup: CDR1 SGHNT, CDR2 YENEEA.